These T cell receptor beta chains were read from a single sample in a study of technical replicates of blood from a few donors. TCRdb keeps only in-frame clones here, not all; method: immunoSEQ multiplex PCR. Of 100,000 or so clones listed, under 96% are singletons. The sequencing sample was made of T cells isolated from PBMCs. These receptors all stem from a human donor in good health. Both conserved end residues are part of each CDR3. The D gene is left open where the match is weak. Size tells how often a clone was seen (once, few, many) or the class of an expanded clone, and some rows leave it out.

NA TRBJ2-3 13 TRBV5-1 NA CASSLDNTDTQYF TGCGCCAGCAGCTTGGACAACACAGATACGCAGTATTTT
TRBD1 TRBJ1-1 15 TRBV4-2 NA CASSQPTGGNTEAFF TGTGCCAGCAGCCAACCGACAGGGGGCAACACTGAAGCTTTCTTT
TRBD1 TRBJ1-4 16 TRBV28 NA CASSSTGVTTNEKLFF TGTGCCAGCAGTTCCACAGGGGTCACAACTAATGAAAAACTGTTTTTT
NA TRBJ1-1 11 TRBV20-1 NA CSAPRRSEAFF TGCAGTGCCCCCCGGAGGAGTGAAGCTTTCTTT
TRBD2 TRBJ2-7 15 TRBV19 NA CASRGLAGASGEQYF TGTGCCAGTAGAGGACTAGCGGGGGCCTCGGGGGAGCAGTACTTC
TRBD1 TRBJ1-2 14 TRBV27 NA CASSLSTGHYGYTF TGTGCCAGCAGTTTATCGACAGGGCACTATGGCTACACCTTC
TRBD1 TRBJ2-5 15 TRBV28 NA CASSFDRGGQETQYF TGTGCCAGCAGTTTCGACAGGGGGGGACAAGAGACCCAGTACTTC
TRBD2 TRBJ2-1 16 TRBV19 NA CASSMAGGPKYNEQFF TGTGCCAGTAGTATGGCGGGAGGGCCAAAATACAATGAGCAGTTCTTC
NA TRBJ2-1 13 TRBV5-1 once CASRETEYNEQFF TGCGCCAGCAGGGAAACAGAATACAATGAGCAGTTCTTC
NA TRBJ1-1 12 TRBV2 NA CASTAQELEAFF TGTGCCAGCACTGCACAGGAGCTTGAAGCTTTCTTT
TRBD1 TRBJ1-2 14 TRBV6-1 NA CAILTTGRYYGYTF TGTGCCATTCTGACGACAGGGCGATACTATGGCTACACCTTC
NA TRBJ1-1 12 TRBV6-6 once CASSSQGFEAFF TGTGCCAGCAGTTCACAGGGATTTGAAGCTTTCTTT
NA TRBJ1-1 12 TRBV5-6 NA CASSPGDTEAFF TGTGCCAGCAGCCCGGGAGACACTGAAGCTTTCTTT
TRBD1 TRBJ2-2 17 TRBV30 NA CAWRSPNRGPNTGELFF TGTGCCTGGAGGTCCCCTAACAGGGGCCCGAACACCGGGGAGCTGTTTTTT
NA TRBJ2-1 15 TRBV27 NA CASSEDRDLGYEQFF TGTGCCAGCAGTGAAGATCGGGACTTGGGGTATGAGCAGTTCTTC
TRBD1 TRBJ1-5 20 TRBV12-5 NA CASGLYKKTGFETSNQPQHF TGTGCTAGTGGTTTATACAAAAAGACAGGGTTCGAAACTAGCAATCAGCCCCAGCATTTT